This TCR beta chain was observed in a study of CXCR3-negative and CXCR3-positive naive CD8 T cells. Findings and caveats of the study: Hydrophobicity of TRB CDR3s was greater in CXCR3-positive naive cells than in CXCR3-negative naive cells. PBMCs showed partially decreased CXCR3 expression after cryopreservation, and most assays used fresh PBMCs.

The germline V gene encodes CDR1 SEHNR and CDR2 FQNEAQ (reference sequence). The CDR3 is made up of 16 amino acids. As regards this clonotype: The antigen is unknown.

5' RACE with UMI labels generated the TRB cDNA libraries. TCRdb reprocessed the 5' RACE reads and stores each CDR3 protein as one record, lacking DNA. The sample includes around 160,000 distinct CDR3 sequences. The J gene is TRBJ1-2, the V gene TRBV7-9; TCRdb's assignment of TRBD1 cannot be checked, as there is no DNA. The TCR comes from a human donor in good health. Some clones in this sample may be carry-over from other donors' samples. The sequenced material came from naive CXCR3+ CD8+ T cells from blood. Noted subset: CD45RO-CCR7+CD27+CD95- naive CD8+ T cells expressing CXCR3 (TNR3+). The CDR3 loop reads CASSPRSEGGNYGYTF.